Reported below is one T cell receptor beta chain. The protocol was immunoSEQ multiplex PCR, while the TCRdb copy is restricted to in-frame clones and leaves out a portion. The top ten clones hold 2.9% of a sample with approximately 130,000 clones, 87% of them seen once. The record originates from a study of control samples from healthy donors and cancer patients. V shed 0 bases, J shed 2 bases, and the junction held 1 base outside the gene matches. The length of the CDR3 is 15 residues. The V gene's germline CDR1 is SGHVS and CDR2 FQNEAQ. The sequence was collected from a man in his sixties in good health. Sequenced sample: blood. The chain combines TRBV7-8 with TRBJ1-5, with TRBD1 identical over 7 bases. CDR3 loop: CASSLAGGRNQPQHF. For the CDR3, the DNA is TGTGCCAGCAGCTTAGCAGGGGGCCGCAATCAGCCCCAGCATTTT.